The T cell receptor beta chain under discussion was sequenced for a study of T cells in Graves' hyperthyroidism and ophthalmopathy. Amplification yielded TCR beta CDR3 regions, with RNA transcripts as the source. In the first-round RT-PCR of the TCR CDR3, the HTBI primer set was used. TCRdb re-called the multiplex PCR reads through MiXCR, storing one row per CDR3 protein. The profile shows 500,000 to 750,000 distinct CDR3 sequences, around 14% of them singletons. This clonotype appeared many times. The specimen sequenced was blood. The TCR originated in a woman in her twenties or thirties with Graves' hyperthyroidism.

The CDR3 DNA reads as TGTGCCAGCAGTCCCGGACTAGGACTAACCGAAGAGACCCAGTACTTC. Amino acid sequence: CASSPGLGLTEETQYF. The chain recombines TRBV28 with TRBJ2-5; 7 nucleotides match TRBD2. The CDR3 consists of 16 residues. Losses at the gene ends were 5 bases for V and 3 bases for J; bases not matched to a gene: 12. The germline gives CDR1 MDHEN, CDR2 SYDVKM.